The clone carrying this T cell receptor beta chain was found many times. The antigen is unknown. Germline V gene lookup returns CDR1 SGHAT and CDR2 FQNNGV. This CDR3 spans 12 amino acids. With 3 bases removed from V and 5 bases from J, the gap between germline ends came to 6 bases. The time point denotes: blood at routine non-recurrence follow-up after resection. Sequencing was performed on whole RNA extracted from tumor and nontumor lung tissue, or from frozen PBMC, and the material was left unsorted. Each CDR3 protein gets one entry after TCRdb re-called the 5' RACE reads with MiXCR. The table lists 10,000 to 14,000 distinct CDR3 sequences, 9.5% to 13% of them singletons, with less than 40% in the top ten. This sample is drawn from a study of spatial heterogeneity in lung cancer. On the study more broadly: Untreated early-stage non-small cell lung cancer patients, roughly 75 in total, were the donors. Across the raw uncorrected reads, a unique TCR and UMI combination was observed, on average, more than ten times. Points from the study as a whole: Relative to follow-up, resection was when ubiquitous expanded tumor TCRs appeared more in blood.

The TCR comes from a female donor with early-stage non-small cell lung cancer. The V and J genes are TRBV11-2 and TRBJ2-3; D perhaps matches TRBD2 (6 bases). The sample consisted of PBMCs, taken at follow-up. The CDR3 reads CASSLGGDTQYF. The CDR3 nucleotides read TGTGCCAGCAGCTTGGGGGGAGATACGCAGTATTTT.